This is a list of T cell receptor beta chains from one sample in a study of cytomegalovirus exposure and HLA in healthy donors. TCRdb's copy holds only in-frame clones and misses some; the assay was immunoSEQ multiplex PCR. The repertoire table contains 50,000 to 70,000 clones. The source material was PBMCs. The receptors were gathered from a young woman in good health and CMV-seronegative. Both conserved end residues are part of each CDR3. The order of the fields is D gene, V gene, J gene, CDR3 DNA, CDR3 protein. The D gene is left open where the match is weak.

NA,TRBV7-2,TRBJ2-7,TGTGCCAGCAGCTCCATCTACGAGCAGTACTTC,CASSSIYEQYF
NA,TRBV6-5,TRBJ1-1,TGTGCCAGCTGTGGACAAAACACTGAAGCTTTCTTT,CASCGQNTEAFF
TRBD1,TRBV29-1,TRBJ1-1,TGCAGCGTTGAAGACGCAGGGGGAATGAAAGCTTTCTTT,CSVEDAGGMKAFF
TRBD1,TRBV2,TRBJ1-2,TGTGCCAGCAGTAGGACAGGGGATGGCTACACCTTC,CASSRTGDGYTF
TRBD2,TRBV7-6,TRBJ2-3,TGTGCCAGCAGCTTAGAATTAGCGGGGACGCATACGCAGTATTTT,CASSLELAGTHTQYF
TRBD1,TRBV7-9,TRBJ1-4,TGTGCCAGCGCTACATACAGGGGGCTTAGTGAAAAACTGTTTTTT,CASATYRGLSEKLFF
NA,TRBV4-1,TRBJ1-1,TGCGCCAGCAGCCACCACAGGGATGCCACTGAAGCTTTCTTT,CASSHHRDATEAFF
NA,TRBV29-1,TRBJ2-7,TGCAGCGCCCAACCTGGCAGCGACTCCTACGAGCAGTACTTC,CSAQPGSDSYEQYF
TRBD1,TRBV19,TRBJ2-7,TGTGCCAGTAGTAATCAGGTGGCAGGGGGCTACGAGCAGTACTTC,CASSNQVAGGYEQYF
TRBD1,TRBV19,TRBJ1-1,TGTGCCACCGTGACAAGAAGGGGGCCCAACACTGAAGCTTTCTTT,CATVTRRGPNTEAFF
NA,TRBV12-5,TRBJ1-2,TGTGCTAGTCTGGGGAGTCCTAGGAACTATGGCTACACCTTC,CASLGSPRNYGYTF
NA,TRBV11-2,TRBJ1-6,TGTGCCAGCAGCACGGCAGGGATCAATTCACCCCTCCACTTT,CASSTAGINSPLHF
NA,TRBV19,TRBJ1-5,TGTGCCAGTAGCGCGGGGAGGGGCGGTCAGCCCCAGCATTTT,CASSAGRGGQPQHF
TRBD1,TRBV19,TRBJ1-5,TGTGCCAGTAGTATGGACAGGGCGTATGGTCAGCCCCAGCATTTT,CASSMDRAYGQPQHF
NA,TRBV28,TRBJ2-5,TGTGCCAGCAGTTCCCGGGAAGAGACCCAGTACTTC,CASSSREETQYF
TRBD1,TRBV6-5,TRBJ1-2,TGTGCCAGCAGCCGGGACAGTCCTTATGGCTACACCTTC,CASSRDSPYGYTF
TRBD2,TRBV5-6,TRBJ2-7,TGTGCCAGCAGCAGGACTAGTGAAAACGAGCAGTACTTC,CASSRTSENEQYF
NA,TRBV7-9,TRBJ1-1,TGTGCCGCGGCCAACACTGAAGCTTTCTTT,CAAANTEAFF
NA,TRBV5-1,TRBJ1-2,TGCGCCAGCAACCCCCGCGTGGGCCAGGGGATCTATGGCTACACCTTC,CASNPRVGQGIYGYTF
NA,TRBV4-2,TRBJ1-1,TGTGCCAGCAGCCAGGTAAATGGGCCGCCGTACACTGAAGCTTTCTTT,CASSQVNGPPYTEAFF
NA,TRBV30,TRBJ2-6,TGTGCCTGGAGTAGGGGAAGCTCTGGGGCCAACGTCCTGACTTTC,CAWSRGSSGANVLTF
NA,TRBV6-5,TRBJ2-3,TGTGCCAGCAGGCATGACAGATACACAGATACGCAGTATTTT,CASRHDRYTDTQYF
TRBD1,TRBV9,TRBJ2-2,TGTGCCAGCAGCGTAGCCGGGACAGGGGCAAAATCATCCGGGGAGCTGTTTTTT,CASSVAGTGAKSSGELFF
NA,TRBV4-1,TRBJ2-1,TGCGCCAGCAGCCAAAAAATAGGCGGACTGAGCTCCTACAATGAGCAGTTCTTC,CASSQKIGGLSSYNEQFF
NA,TRBV4-1,TRBJ2-5,TGCGCCAGCAGCCAAGCTCTGAGACTAGGGGCGTGGCAGGCGACTCAAGAGACCCAGTACTTC,CASSQALRLGAWQATQETQYF
NA,TRBV19,TRBJ2-1,TGTGCCAGTAGTTTAACTGGGGGCCTCAATGAGCAGTTCTTC,CASSLTGGLNEQFF
NA,TRBV6-4,TRBJ2-1,TGTGCCAGCAGTGACTCTTTACAGTTCTTC,CASSDSLQFF
NA,TRBV4-1,TRBJ2-1,TGCGCCAGCAGCCAAGCACCCAACCGGGACTTGGGGTTCTTC,CASSQAPNRDLGFF
TRBD2,TRBV4-2,TRBJ2-1,TGTGCCAGCAGCCAGAGACTAGCGGACGACAATGAGCAGTTCTTC,CASSQRLADDNEQFF